This is a list of T cell receptor beta chains from one sample in a study of blood T cell repertoires in COVID-19. Sequenced by immunoSEQ multiplex PCR; TCRdb stores in-frame clones only, minus some. The sample includes around 110,000 clones, roughly nine tenths of them seen just once. The material sequenced was peripheral blood. The receptors derive from a human donor with active COVID-19. The donor label of this sample is uncertain. CDR3s leave out the opening cysteine and the closing phenylalanine or tryptophan. The order of the fields is V gene, J gene, clone size, CDR3 protein. Clone size appears in some rows only: once, few, many, or a class for an expanded clone.

v_call: TRBV7-3
j_call: TRBJ2-3
clone_size: once
cdr3_aa: ASSRMGGLGTDTQY

v_call: TRBV27
j_call: TRBJ2-7
clone_size: .
cdr3_aa: ASSFSPWRGGYEQY

v_call: TRBV9
j_call: TRBJ2-3
clone_size: .
cdr3_aa: ASSVTSGGTLSTDTQY

v_call: TRBV7-2
j_call: TRBJ1-1
clone_size: once
cdr3_aa: ASSPTGGWNTEAF

v_call: TRBV5-1
j_call: TRBJ1-2
clone_size: .
cdr3_aa: ASRPGQGTTIAARHGYT

v_call: TRBV18
j_call: TRBJ1-1
clone_size: few
cdr3_aa: ASSPGTGGLNTEAF

v_call: TRBV27
j_call: TRBJ2-6
clone_size: .
cdr3_aa: ASSLGINSGANVLT

v_call: TRBV5-1
j_call: TRBJ2-5
clone_size: .
cdr3_aa: ASSSAGVPQETQY

v_call: TRBV28
j_call: TRBJ1-2
clone_size: once
cdr3_aa: ASSPMRGVDYGYT

v_call: TRBV4-2
j_call: TRBJ1-2
clone_size: .
cdr3_aa: ASSQDRDRGIGYT

v_call: TRBV28
j_call: TRBJ1-4
clone_size: .
cdr3_aa: ASSSRGKEKLF